This is a list of T cell receptor beta chains from one sample in a study of T cells in Graves' hyperthyroidism and ophthalmopathy. From the multiplex PCR reads, TCRdb called clonotypes with MiXCR, one entry per CDR3 protein. The table lists about 380,000 distinct CDR3 sequences, roughly 14% of them singletons. The sequencing input was blood. The receptors come from a man in his thirties or forties with Graves' hyperthyroidism that later progressed to Graves' ophthalmopathy. Each CDR3 is given with its conserved first and last residue. D genes are given only for firm matches. Size tells how often a clone was seen (once, few, many) or the class of an expanded clone, and some rows leave it out.

TRBJ2-7 | TRBV18 | TRBD2 | - | TGTGCCAGCTCACCACCCGGACTAGCGCCTCTCGAGCAGTACTTC | CASSPPGLAPLEQYF
TRBJ2-1 | TRBV28 | TRBD1 | many | TGTGCCAGCAGTTCGGGGACAGGATCCGTAAATGAGCAGTTCTTC | CASSSGTGSVNEQFF
TRBJ2-1 | TRBV7-8 | TRBD2 | many | TGTGCCAGCAGCTTAGGATCTAGCGGGGGGGCGAGGGAGCAGTTCTTC | CASSLGSSGGAREQFF
TRBJ2-7 | TRBV6-1 | TRBD1 | few | TGTGCCAGCAGTGAACCGGGACAGGTTTCCTACGAGCAGTACTTC | CASSEPGQVSYEQYF
TRBJ2-3 | TRBV6-4 | - | few | TGTGCCAGCAGTGACTCGAAGGAGCAGGGAGGCACAGATACGCAGTATTTT | CASSDSKEQGGTDTQYF
TRBJ1-5 | TRBV9 | - | few | TGTGCCAGCAGCATTGGGGGGGGCCGCAATCAGCCCCAGCATTTT | CASSIGGGRNQPQHF
TRBJ2-7 | TRBV7-9 | - | few | TGTGCCAGCAGCTTAGGAGACGTAGAGTACTTC | CASSLGDVEYF
TRBJ1-1 | TRBV27 | - | - | TGTGCCAGCAGTTTATGGGGGGAAGGCAGGGTGAACACTGAAGCTTTCTTT | CASSLWGEGRVNTEAFF
TRBJ1-5 | TRBV9 | - | few | TGTGCCAGCAGCGAGGGACAAAATAGCAATCAGCCCCAGCATTTT | CASSEGQNSNQPQHF
TRBJ1-2 | TRBV5-4 | TRBD1 | many | TGTGCCAGCAGCTCCGCCTCCGGGACAGCTTTCTACACCTTC | CASSSASGTAFYTF
TRBJ2-7 | TRBV28 | TRBD2 | few | TGTGCCAGCAGTCGGACTAGCGACTACGAGCAGTACTTC | CASSRTSDYEQYF
TRBJ2-6 | TRBV18 | TRBD2 | few | TGTGCCAGCTCTGCGGTACGGGGGGGCTACGAGGTCGTCCTGACTTTC | CASSAVRGGYEVVLTF
TRBJ1-1 | TRBV7-2 | - | many | TGTGCCAGCAGCTTAGAGGGGGGTCGGAACACTGAAGCTTTCTTT | CASSLEGGRNTEAFF
TRBJ1-5 | TRBV5-8 | - | few | TGTGCCAGCAGCTTGGGCCTCTCAGGACAGAATAGCAATCAGCCCCAGCATTTT | CASSLGLSGQNSNQPQHF
TRBJ2-3 | TRBV30 | - | many | TGTGCCTGGAGTGTAGTCGGGTTCACAGATACGCAGTATTTT | CAWSVVGFTDTQYF
TRBJ1-6 | TRBV20-1 | TRBD1 | few | TGCAGTGCTAGATTGGGCAGGGGGCCACCCCTCCACTTT | CSARLGRGPPLHF